The following is a TCR beta chain sequence with its context. Its specificity is unknown. Sequenced by immunoSEQ multiplex PCR; TCRdb stores in-frame clones only, minus some. The sample includes nearly 110,000 clones, roughly 84% of them seen just once. This record comes from a study of radiotherapy plus CTLA-4 blockade in lung cancer. Looking at the study overall: Objective responses occurred in about a sixth of patients; around 30% had disease control. Study-wide results and limits: Radiotherapy with ipilimumab was followed by blood expansion of tumor-derived clones. How blood T cell clones changed early, along with interferon-beta, reportedly forecast response best.

The V end lost 6 bases, the J end lost 6 bases, and 9 bases lay between the germline ends. CDR3 size: 13 residues. The V gene's germline CDR1 is SNHLY and CDR2 FYNNEI. Sequences were derived from peripheral blood, sampled from a patient treated with radiotherapy plus ipilimumab. The chain couples TRBV2 to TRBJ1-6, with D hard to call. The sequence was collected from a human donor with non-small cell lung cancer that progressed on radiotherapy plus ipilimumab. Some clones in this sample may be carry-over from other donors' samples. The CDR3 sequence: CASRTVGNSPLHF. Here the CDR3 DNA reads TGTGCCAGCAGGACGGTGGGTAATTCACCCCTCCACTTT.